The 4 T cell receptor beta chains below were found in one sample sequenced in a study of OX40 agonist ivuxolimab in advanced cancers. Sequenced by immunoSEQ multiplex PCR; TCRdb stores in-frame clones only, minus some. The top ten clones hold 8.5% to 14% of a sample with around 56,000 clones, around 90% of them seen once. This specimen was CD4+ or CD8+ T cells sorted from blood, taken in a trial of the OX40 agonist ivuxolimab. These receptors all come from an adult with an advanced solid tumor such as melanoma, head and neck, liver or kidney cancer.

The V gene is TRBV6-4, the J gene TRBJ1-2; D may be TRBD1 (6 bases). Germline V gives CDR1 MRHNA, CDR2 SNTAGT. There are 15 residues in the CDR3. Between the trimmed V and J ends, which lost 0 bases and 8 bases, there was a span of 16 bases. The CDR3 loop reads CASSDSAGGARGYTF. For the CDR3, the DNA is TGTGCCAGCAGTGACTCAGCCGGGGGCGCTAGAGGCTACACCTTC.

The count of this clone is one. CDR3 nucleotides: TGTGCCAGCAGTACGCGACGGGAATACGAGCAGTACTTC. Its translation: CASSTRREYEQYF. The genes are TRBV28 and TRBJ2-7, with D perhaps matching TRBD2 (5 bases). The germline V and J ends were trimmed by 5 bases and 4 bases, with 12 bases remaining between them. The germline V gene has CDR1 MDHEN and CDR2 SYDVKM. The CDR3 sequence is 13 residues long. Full variable domain (missing parts from reference TRBV28 and TRBJ2-7): DVKVTQSSRYLVKRTGEKVFLECVQDMDHENMFWYRQDPGLGLRLIYFSYDVKMKEKGDIPEGYSVSREKKERFSLILESASTNQTSMYLCASSTRREYEQYFGPGTRLTVT.

V and J are TRBV28 and TRBJ2-1; 7 positions agree with TRBD1. The CDR3 covers 14 residues. CDR1 is MDHEN and CDR2 is SYDVKM in the germline V gene. With 5 bases clipped from V and 8 bases from J, the junction kept 9 bases outside the gene matches. CDR3 nucleotide sequence: TGTGCCAGCAGTCCTCTAGGGGGCCGCGATGAGCAGTTCTTC. Amino acids: CASSPLGGRDEQFF.

A single count supports this clone. The chain employs TRBV4-1 and TRBJ1-1; D not certain. The V gene lost 0 bases and the J gene lost 8 bases, with 7 bases spanning the gap. The CDR3 runs to 12 residues. CDR1 MGHRA and CDR2 YSYEKL come from the germline V gene. CDR3 amino acids: CASSQDGIEAFF. The CDR3 nucleotides read TGCGCCAGCAGCCAAGATGGAATCGAAGCTTTCTTT.